Listed here are 14 T cell receptor beta chains from one sample, sequenced in a study of CD8+CD57+ T cells in acquired aplastic anemia. Genomic DNA provided the template from which TCR beta VDJ and CDR3 profiles were obtained. TCRdb re-analysed the reads in MiXCR, keeping a single row per CDR3 protein. The sample consists of 200,000 or so distinct CDR3 sequences, 65% of them appearing once. Those patients picked for sequencing had displayed CD8+CD57+ cell expansion on flow cytometry. Sequenced: sorted CD4+, CD8+, or CD8+CD57+ T cells (not recorded which) from PBMCs. These receptors all come from a human donor with aplastic anemia.

The chain is built from TRBV20-1 and TRBJ2-2; the match to TRBD2 covers 9 bases. Trimming took 3 bases from V and 5 from J; bases not matched to a gene: 10. The CDR3 sequence is 16 residues long. Per the germline V gene, CDR1 is DFQATT and CDR2 is SNEGSKA (reference sequence). The DNA of the CDR3 is TGCAGTGCTAGGGGACCCTTAGCGGGAGTAACCGGGGAGCTGTTTTTT. Translating gives CSARGPLAGVTGELFF.

The chain is built from TRBV24-1 and TRBJ1-6, with D uncertain. This CDR3 is 16 amino acids long. With 7 bases removed from V and 10 bases from J, the gap between germline ends came to 22 bases. The V gene's germline CDR1 is KGHDR and CDR2 SFDVKD. Written as DNA, the CDR3 is TGTGCCACCAGCCAAGAGGCCGGGCAATTCACGTCACCCCTCCACTTT. Translated: CATSQEAGQFTSPLHF.

Ten or more counts support this clonotype. The chain employs TRBV7-9 and TRBJ2-2, with D possibly matching TRBD1 (5 bases). The CDR3 contains 15 residues. The V gene lost 1 base and the J gene lost 2 bases, with 8 bases spanning the gap. The V gene's germline CDR1 is SEHNR and CDR2 FQNEAQ (reference sequence). The CDR3 sequence is CASSLGGRNTGELFF. The CDR3 region has the DNA TGTGCCAGCAGCTTAGGGGGCAGAAACACCGGGGAGCTGTTTTTT.

In its sample, this clonotype was seen once. The gene calls are TRBV15 and TRBJ2-7; D is ambiguous. Germline values: CDR1 LNHNV, CDR2 YYDKDF (reference sequence). The CDR3 extends over 11 amino acids. V was clipped by 3 bases and J by 4 bases, with 4 bases between them. The CDR3 DNA reads TGTGCCACCAGCAGCACGTACGAGCAGTACTTC. This codes for CATSSTYEQYF.

This clonotype has more than one count but fewer than ten. The chain links TRBV14 to TRBJ1-6; D uncertain. Trimming left V 9 bases short and J 12 bases short, with 3 bases between. This CDR3 has 8 amino acids. The germline CDR1 and CDR2 sequences are SGHDN and FVKESK. CDR3 bases: TGTGCCAGTGGACCCCTCCACTTT. Amino acid sequence: CASGPLHF.

This clonotype was recorded only once. V usage is TRBV19 and J usage is TRBJ1-1; D ambiguous. Trimming removed 5 bases at V and 0 bases at J, with 10 bases between. The CDR3 is 14 amino acids. The V gene's germline CDR1 is LNHDA and CDR2 SQIVND (reference sequence). The CDR3 nucleotides read TGTGCCAGTAGTTCCGTTGGGGTGAACACTGAAGCTTTCTTT. Its translation: CASSSVGVNTEAFF.

About this clonotype itself: This is likely a read error, given that the CDR3 carries no conserved phenylalanine or tryptophan at its end. This chain joins TRBV5-6 and TRBJ2-7, with 9 bases aligning to TRBD1. The CDR3 length is 16 residues. With 3 bases clipped from V and 7 bases from J, the junction kept 14 bases outside the gene matches. CDR1 is SGHDT, CDR2 YYEEEE, per germline. This CDR3 is CASSSATGGTMGEQYL. CDR3 in DNA: TGTGCCAGCAGCTCAGCTACAGGGGGCACGATGGGGGAGCAGTACCTC.

Here the CDR3 reads CASSPDRASNYGYTF. CDR3 in DNA: TGTGCCAGCAGCCCTGACAGAGCCTCTAACTATGGCTACACCTTC. The rearrangement links TRBV7-2 to TRBJ1-2; maybe TRBD1 (5 bases). Trimming took off 5 bases at V and 0 bases at J, with 13 bases between the two ends. Per the germline V gene, CDR1 is SGHTA and CDR2 is FQGNSA. The CDR3 runs 15 residues.

This clonotype was seen once. The rearrangement joins TRBV6-1 to TRBJ1-1; TRBD1 matches at 8 bases. J lost 1 base, V lost 5 bases, and 3 bases had no gene match. The CDR3 loop spans 14 amino acids. Per the germline V gene, CDR1 is MNHNS and CDR2 is SASEGT. CDR3 in DNA: TGTGCCAGCAGTATCGACAGGGGGAACACTGAAGCTTTCTTT. It specifies CASSIDRGNTEAFF.

On this clonotype itself: A much larger clone lies one base from this, so it may be a read error. This chain joins TRBV13 and TRBJ1-1; D uncertain. The CDR3 is made up of 16 amino acids. CDR1 is PRHDT and CDR2 is FYEKMQ in the germline V gene (reference sequence). In DNA, the CDR3 is TGTGTCAGCAGCTTAAACCGGGTGCGGAGGGTGCCTGAAGCTTTCTTT. This translates into CVSSLNRVRRVPEAFF.

The table lists this clonotype with a count of one. The CDR3: CASSPTGVNEQFF. The CDR3 region has the DNA TGTGCCAGCAGTCCGACAGGGGTCAATGAGCAGTTCTTC. The chain has TRBV11-3 and TRBJ2-1; TRBD1 agrees at 8 bases. The CDR3 spans 13 residues. Germline lookup yields CDR1 SGHNT and CDR2 YENEEA. V lost 6 bases to trimming and J lost 6 bases; unmatched junction nucleotides: 4. Drawing the rest from reference TRBV11-3 and TRBJ2-1, the complete variable domain is EAGVVQSPRYKIIEKKQPVAFWCNPISGHNTLYWYLQNLGQGPELLIRYENEEAVDDSQLPKDRFSAERLKGVDSTLKIQPAELGDSAVYLCASSPTGVNEQFFGPGTRLTVL.

The genes are TRBV25-1 and TRBJ2-1; D might be TRBD2 (6 bases). Deletions cut 4 bases from V and 4 bases from J, with 8 bases between. This CDR3 has 13 residues. Per germline, CDR1 MGHDK and CDR2 SYGVNS. This chain's CDR3 is CASSGRGYNEQFF. For the CDR3, the DNA is TGTGCCAGCAGTGGACGGGGGTACAATGAGCAGTTCTTC.

The rearrangement links TRBV7-2 to TRBJ1-6; unclear D gene. Germline V gene lookup returns CDR1 SGHTA and CDR2 FQGNSA. This CDR3 has 14 amino acids. The V end lost 5 bases, the J end lost 5 bases, and 10 bases lay between the germline ends. CDR3 protein: CASSRQVDNSPLHF. The CDR3 DNA sequence: TGTGCCAGCAGCCGACAAGTGGATAATTCACCCCTCCACTTT.

As DNA, the CDR3 is TGTGCCAGCAGTTCAGACTGGACGCATCAGCCCCAGCATTTT. This translates into CASSSDWTHQPQHF. The chain joins TRBV2 to TRBJ1-5; D remains ambiguous. Trimming took 5 bases from V and 5 from J, leaving 13 bases between them. Germline CDR1 is SNHLY and CDR2 is FYNNEI. CDR3 size: 14 residues.